One and the same sample provided the 18 T cell receptor beta chains below, sequenced in a study of T-cell memory formation after mild COVID-19. TCRdb re-called the 5' RACE reads through MiXCR, storing one row per CDR3 protein. The sample yields 140,000 or so distinct CDR3 sequences, 11% to 15% seen once. Sequenced sample: PBMCs or a T cell subset sorted from them (not recorded which). These receptors all come from an adult woman who had mild COVID-19 (a few samples of this study predate the infection). Cell type and time point are not known.

The rearrangement links TRBV7-9 to TRBJ2-1; D is uncertain. Germline CDR1 and CDR2: SEHNR and FQNEAQ (reference sequence). Trimming removed 6 bases at V and 10 bases at J, with 13 bases between. There are 12 residues in the CDR3. CDR3 in DNA: TGTGCCAGCAGTACCTTGAGCGACGAGCAGTTCTTC. It specifies CASSTLSDEQFF. Full variable domain (outside the CDR3, taken from reference TRBV7-9 and TRBJ2-1): DTGVSQNPRHKITKRGQNVTFRCDPISEHNRLYWYRQTLGQGPEFLTYFQNEAQLEKSRLLSDRFSAERPKGSFSTLEIQRTEQGDSAMYLCASSTLSDEQFFGPGTRLTVL.

The CDR3 is CASSQDLAGETQDTQYF. CDR3 bases: TGTGCCAGCAGCCAAGATCTGGCGGGAGAGACGCAAGATACGCAGTATTTT. V and J are TRBV4-2 and TRBJ2-3, with TRBD2 matching 7 bases. Germline CDR1 reads LGHNA; CDR2 reads YNFKEQ. The CDR3 is 17 residues long. Trimming at V came to 0 bases and at J to 5 bases, leaving 11 bases not matched to a gene.

The CDR3 DNA reads TGCAGTGTTCCGGGACGGTTCTACGAGCAGTACTTC. It codes for CSVPGRFYEQYF. This rearrangement joins TRBV20-1 to TRBJ2-7, with D perhaps assigned TRBD1 or TRBD2 (5 bases each). The germline V gene encodes CDR1 DFQATT and CDR2 SNEGSKA (reference sequence). Trimming cost V 7 bases and J 3 bases, with 13 bases left between them. The length of the CDR3 is 12 residues.

This sequence joins TRBV13 and TRBJ2-5; possible D gene TRBD2, 6 bases. Looked up from germline, CDR1 is PRHDT and CDR2 is FYEKMQ (reference sequence). The CDR3 loop spans 13 amino acids. Trimming removed 6 bases from V and 2 bases from J, with 10 bases in between. DNA of the CDR3: TGTGCCAGCAGGGGACTCCTTCAAGAGACCCAGTACTTC. Translation: CASRGLLQETQYF.

This chain links TRBV4-3 with TRBJ1-2; maybe TRBD1 (5 bases). V was shortened by 4 bases and J by 1 base, with 19 bases between the two germline ends. Germline V gene lookup returns CDR1 LGHNA and CDR2 YSLEER. CDR3 length equals 17 residues. CDR3 bases: TGCGCCAGCAGCCGGGGGGGTGGCCACCCCATTAACTATGGCTACACCTTC. Amino acid sequence: CASSRGGGHPINYGYTF.

With respect to this clonotype: At one of its ends the junction is not consistent with the germline gene, which may arise from a read error. V gene TRBV19 combines with J gene TRBJ2-1, with D perhaps matching TRBD2 (5 bases). CDR3 size: 12 residues. The germline CDR1 and CDR2 sequences are LNHDA and SQIVND (reference sequence). CDR3 nucleotides: TGTGCCAGTAGTGCCGGTGGAACGGAGGAGGTCTTC. It yields the protein CASSAGGTEEVF.

J is TRBJ2-1 and V is TRBV25-1, with 14 bases aligning to TRBD2. From germline, CDR1 is MGHDK and CDR2 SYGVNS. The V segment lost 8 bases and the J segment 8 bases; nucleotides outside the gene matches: 17. The CDR3 runs 18 residues. CDR3: CASSRLAGGPPTVHEQFF. The CDR3 region has the DNA TGTGCCAGCTCTCGACTAGCGGGGGGGCCGCCCACAGTCCATGAGCAGTTCTTC.

The chain employs TRBV6-5 and TRBJ2-7, with D possibly being TRBD1 or TRBD2 (5 bases each). This CDR3 is 14 amino acids long. V was clipped by 5 bases and J by 2 bases, with 13 bases between them. Per germline, CDR1 MNHEY and CDR2 SVGAGI. CDR3 in amino acids: CASSRGLDTYEQYF. The DNA for the CDR3 is TGTGCCAGCAGTCGAGGGCTGGACACCTACGAGCAGTACTTC.

This clonotype was seen at least ten times. J is TRBJ2-7 and V is TRBV7-2, with TRBD2 as a possible D gene (6 bases). The CDR3 contains 16 residues. V gave up 5 bases and J gave up 2 bases, with 19 bases separating them. Germline CDR1 and CDR2: SGHTA and FQGNSA. The CDR3 spells CASSTGGDSTPYEQYF. The CDR3 bases are TGTGCCAGCAGCACAGGCGGGGACTCGACTCCCTACGAGCAGTACTTC.

This clonotype was seen a handful of times. The V gene is TRBV2, the J gene TRBJ2-2; the match to TRBD2 covers 11 bases. The germline V gene encodes CDR1 SNHLY and CDR2 FYNNEI. With 3 bases clipped from V and 5 bases from J, the junction kept 5 bases outside the gene matches. This CDR3 region has 16 residues. The CDR3 region is CASSDTLAGETGELFF. CDR3 nucleotides: TGTGCCAGCAGTGACACACTAGCGGGAGAAACCGGGGAGCTGTTTTTT.

CDR3 amino acids: CASSKVIRGRGTEAFF. The CDR3 region has the DNA TGTGCCAGCAGCAAAGTGATAAGGGGAAGGGGCACTGAAGCTTTCTTT. The chain links TRBV21-1 to TRBJ1-1; the table's D gene call, TRBD1, was not cross checked with the DNA. TRBV21-1 is flagged as a pseudogene. This CDR3 is 16 amino acids long.

This clonotype has only a few counts. CDR3 DNA: TGTGCCAGCAGCCCGTCTACGGGAGGTAACTACAATGAGCAGTTCTTC. Translation gives CASSPSTGGNYNEQFF. The genes are TRBV7-9 and TRBJ2-1; 7 bases map to TRBD2. CDR1 and CDR2 (germline): SEHNR, FQNEAQ (reference sequence). Losses at the gene ends were 5 bases for V and 3 bases for J; bases not matched to a gene: 10. CDR3 size: 16 residues.

This clonotype was detected only a few times. This sequence joins TRBV6-1 and TRBJ2-1; TRBD1 aligns across 9 bases. The V gene end was trimmed by 8 bases and the J gene end by 5 bases; junction bases not matched to a gene: 10. Germline V gene data show CDR1 as MNHNS and CDR2 as SASEGT. CDR3 length equals 15 residues. DNA for the CDR3: TGTGCCAGCGGCCTTTTCCGGGACAGGGACAATGAGCAGTTCTTC. This translates into CASGLFRDRDNEQFF.

This clonotype turned up a few times. The rearrangement uses TRBV28 and TRBJ2-7; 9 bases fit TRBD1. The CDR3 runs to 15 residues. J was trimmed by 5 bases and V by 8 bases; bases with no gene match: 13. Germline V gene sequence: CDR1 MDHEN, CDR2 SYDVKM. This chain's CDR3 is CASAKEGDRVDEQYF. DNA of the CDR3: TGTGCCAGCGCGAAGGAGGGGGACAGGGTGGACGAGCAGTACTTC.

J is TRBJ2-1 and V is TRBV10-2; maybe TRBD2 (6 bases). There are 14 residues in the CDR3. Trimming took 7 bases from V and 4 from J, leaving 14 bases between them. Looked up from germline, CDR1 is WSHSY and CDR2 is SAAADI. CDR3 coding DNA: TGCGCCAGCATAATTACGCGGGGTTACAATGAGCAGTTCTTC. Translating gives CASIITRGYNEQFF.

CDR3 DNA: TGTGCCAGCAGTCTGGCGATACTGGAGGAGCAGTACTTC. Translating it yields CASSLAILEEQYF. The V gene is TRBV12-3 or TRBV12-4, the J gene TRBJ2-7; D unresolved. V lost 5 bases and J 7 bases, leaving 15 bases between the germline ends. CDR3 length: 13 amino acids.

This clonotype was detected a few times. This sequence joins TRBV30 and TRBJ1-4; D is ambiguous. V was clipped by 3 bases and J by 5 bases, with 4 bases between them. Germline V gene sequence: CDR1 GTSNPN, CDR2 SVGIG (reference sequence). The CDR3 spans 11 residues. Here the CDR3 reads CAWSRNEKLFF. The DNA for the CDR3 is TGTGCCTGGAGCCGGAATGAAAAACTGTTTTTT.

This rearrangement joins TRBV11-3 to TRBJ2-3; 10 nucleotides align to TRBD1. Germline CDR1 SGHNT, CDR2 YENEEA. The CDR3 extends over 15 amino acids. V shed 2 bases, J shed 4 bases, and the junction held 3 bases outside the gene matches. CDR3 loop: CASSLTGQGADTQYF. As DNA, the CDR3 is TGTGCCAGCAGCTTAACAGGACAGGGGGCAGATACGCAGTATTTT.